This TCR beta chain was profiled in a study of T cell responses to AZD1222 COVID-19 vaccine. Germline V gene data show CDR1 as KGHSH and CDR2 as LQKENI. V lost 5 bases to trimming and J lost 5 bases, with 16 bases between them. The CDR3 is made up of 15 amino acids. This clone showed up just once. The antigen remains unidentified. Here immunoSEQ multiplex PCR was the method, and the copy in TCRdb shows in-frame clones only, minus some. The table shows some 100,000 clones, with around nine tenths occurring only once. Overall study findings and caveats: Repertoires were sampled only after the peak T cell response. White British donors predominated, females outnumbered males, and clonal diversity was possibly underestimated.

The chain links TRBV18 to TRBJ2-1; perhaps TRBD2 as D (5 bases). This clonotype originated in an adult in good health. The starting material was peripheral blood, obtained on day 0 of AZD1222 vaccination. The CDR3 sequence is CASSRIQEADNEQFF. CDR3 DNA: TGTGCCAGCTCAAGGATCCAGGAAGCGGACAATGAGCAGTTCTTC. The complete variable domain, with remaining parts taken from reference TRBV18 and TRBJ2-1, reads NAGVMQNPRHLVRRRGQEARLRCSPMKGHSHVYWYRQLPEEGLKFMVYLQKENIIDESGMPKERFSAEFPKEGPSILRIQQVVRGDSAAYFCASSRIQEADNEQFFGPGTRLTVL.